This T cell receptor beta chain was recovered during a study of cytotoxic CD8 clonotypes in ibrutinib-treated CLL. Study context: Patient counts were about 12 relapsed/refractory, roughly 15 treatment-naive and 17 to 18 IGHV unmutated. Overall study results and limits: Once treatment began, public clonotypes, which were uncommon, contracted or stayed stable. Clonality grew at ibrutinib response; at progression, it decreased back toward baseline.

Clones were sequenced by immunoSEQ multiplex PCR, and TCRdb holds only the in-frame ones, with some missing. The sample has 50,000 to 70,000 clones; around 52% are singletons. CDR1 is SQVTM and CDR2 is ANQGSEA in the germline V gene. There are 15 residues in the CDR3. Unmatched junction bases numbered 3, after V lost 3 bases and J lost 4 bases. In regard to this clone: The antigen remains undetermined.

Sequenced here: PBMCs, sampled at disease progression, from a patient treated with ibrutinib. This receptor was taken from a human donor with chronic lymphocytic leukemia. The genes are TRBV29-1 and TRBJ2-1; 13 nucleotides match TRBD2. CDR3 bases: TGCAGCGTTGAGAAACTAGCGGGAGGGTACAATGAGCAGTTCTTC. Amino acid sequence: CSVEKLAGGYNEQFF.